What follows are 27 T cell receptor beta chains derived from one specimen sequenced in a study of regulatory T cells in long-lasting Graves disease. Researchers made TCR beta libraries by using iRepertoire HTBI primers and running Arm-PCR on CDR3 regions. TCRdb reprocessed the multiplex PCR reads via MiXCR and lists one record per CDR3 protein. The repertoire consists of hundreds of thousands of distinct CDR3 sequences, with approximately 29% occurring once and the leading ten covering around 42%. Time point in this sample: persistent/refractory GD, antithyroid drugs over 5 years with positive TRAb. After RNA was extracted from PBMCs, the TCR library was made from it. This material consisted of peripheral blood mononuclear cells (PBMCs), taken when the disease was refractory, from a patient treated with antithyroid drugs. The receptors originated from a female donor with Graves disease.

This clonotype was seen more than once but under ten times. This chain joins TRBV19 and TRBJ1-2, with TRBD1 identical over 7 bases. This CDR3 region has 15 residues. Unmatched junction bases numbered 8, after V lost 5 bases and J lost 2 bases. The V gene's germline CDR1 is LNHDA and CDR2 SQIVND (reference sequence). In DNA form, the CDR3 reads TGTGCCAGTAGTCCTGATCTAGGGGGCAACTATGGCTACACCTTC. Amino acids: CASSPDLGGNYGYTF.

This clonotype was counted only a few times. V and J are TRBV5-1 and TRBJ1-6; 9 bases are shared with TRBD1. CDR3 length equals 15 residues. The V segment lost 0 bases and the J segment 8 bases; nucleotides outside the gene matches: 3. Germline values: CDR1 SGHRS, CDR2 YFSETQ. CDR3 loop: CASSLGDREHSPLHF. CDR3 coding DNA: TGCGCCAGCAGCTTGGGGGACAGGGAACATTCACCCCTCCACTTT. Full variable domain (rest looked up from reference TRBV5-1 and TRBJ1-6): KAGVTQTPRYLIKTRGQQVTLSCSPISGHRSVSWYQQTPGQGLQFLFEYFSETQRNKGNFPGRFSGRQFSNSRSEMNVSTLELGDSALYLCASSLGDREHSPLHFGNGTRLTVT.

The chain recombines TRBV5-1 with TRBJ1-6, with D possibly being TRBD1 (6 bases). This CDR3 has 14 amino acids. V was clipped by 8 bases and J by 7 bases, with 16 bases between them. The germline V gene has CDR1 SGHRS and CDR2 YFSETQ. The CDR3 reads CASGTPGQNSPLHF. The CDR3 nucleotides are TGCGCCAGTGGTACCCCGGGACAAAATTCACCCCTCCACTTT.

This sequence joins TRBV7-9 and TRBJ1-2; D not certain. Trimming stripped 0 bases from V and 5 bases from J, with 10 bases between. The CDR3 totals 14 residues. Per germline, CDR1 SEHNR and CDR2 FQNEAQ (reference sequence). Here the CDR3 DNA reads TGTGCCAGCAGCTTAGCGATCCAGAATTATGGCTACACCTTC. Translating gives CASSLAIQNYGYTF.

A few counts support this clonotype. The genes are TRBV6-5 and TRBJ1-4; D is uncertain. CDR1 and CDR2 (germline): MNHEY, SVGAGI. This CDR3 has 14 residues. Trimming stripped 2 bases from V and 4 bases from J, with 8 bases between. The CDR3 spells CASSYGIGNEKLFF. DNA of the CDR3: TGTGCCAGCAGTTACGGCATCGGTAATGAAAAACTGTTTTTT.

The rearrangement links TRBV28 to TRBJ2-7, with 12 bases identical to TRBD1. The CDR3 totals 18 residues. Germline V CDR1 and CDR2: MDHEN, SYDVKM. The V and J ends lost 1 base and 0 bases, in that order; junction bases with no gene match: 7. CDR3 sequence reads: CASSLYGTGGFSSYEQYF. In DNA, the CDR3 is TGTGCCAGCAGTTTATATGGGACAGGGGGCTTCAGCTCCTACGAGCAGTACTTC.

This clonotype has more than one count but fewer than ten. The chain couples TRBV6-1 to TRBJ1-4, with D perhaps matching TRBD1 (6 bases). This CDR3 is 12 amino acids long. Germline V gene data show CDR1 as MNHNS and CDR2 as SASEGT. The ends were cut back, 6 bases at V and 8 bases at J, with 10 bases in the middle. The CDR3 sequence: CASRKDSEKLFF. The CDR3 region has the DNA TGTGCCAGCAGAAAGGACAGCGAAAAACTGTTTTTT.

This clonotype was seen more than once but under ten times. This rearrangement joins TRBV20-1 to TRBJ1-1, with D uncertain. This CDR3 region has 13 residues. Germline values: CDR1 DFQATT, CDR2 SNEGSKA (reference sequence). The V gene lost 3 bases and the J gene lost 6 bases, with 14 bases spanning the gap. The CDR3 sequence: CSARTDHRAEAFF. CDR3 sequence (DNA): TGCAGTGCTAGGACTGATCATCGAGCTGAAGCTTTCTTT.

This clonotype has a handful of counts. The chain employs TRBV10-2 and TRBJ1-1; a possible D gene is TRBD1 (6 bases). The CDR3 consists of 12 residues. V lost 2 bases and J 8 bases, leaving 9 bases between the germline ends. The V gene's germline CDR1 is WSHSY and CDR2 SAAADI. The CDR3 sequence is CASSEAGQEAFF. The CDR3 region has the DNA TGCGCCAGCAGTGAGGCGGGACAAGAAGCTTTCTTT.

The chain has TRBV6-1 and TRBJ1-1, with D unresolved. The germline V gene has CDR1 MNHNS and CDR2 SASEGT. V lost 8 bases and J 10 bases, leaving 17 bases between the germline ends. The CDR3 totals 12 residues. The CDR3 loop reads CASQERFSLAFF. CDR3 in DNA: TGTGCCAGCCAGGAACGGTTTTCTCTAGCTTTCTTT.

At least ten counts were recorded for this clonotype. The chain couples TRBV29-1 to TRBJ2-7; 8 nucleotides align to TRBD2. This CDR3 spans 16 amino acids. Germline values: CDR1 SQVTM, CDR2 ANQGSEA. J gave up 4 bases and V 3 bases, and 14 bases lay outside the gene matches. The CDR3, as DNA: TGCAGCGTTGACGGGGGGGGCAGGACAGCTAGATACGAGCAGTACTTC. It yields the protein CSVDGGGRTARYEQYF.

This sequence joins TRBV9 and TRBJ1-4, with TRBD1 identical over 10 bases. The germline V gene encodes CDR1 SGDLS and CDR2 YYNGEE. This CDR3 has 16 amino acids. V lost 1 base to trimming and J lost 8 bases; unmatched junction nucleotides: 8. Here the CDR3 reads CASSVFPSTGGEKLFF. CDR3 DNA sequence: TGTGCCAGCAGCGTATTCCCTTCGACAGGGGGCGAAAAACTGTTTTTT.

This clonotype was seen repeatedly, ten times or more. The V and J genes are TRBV11-2 and TRBJ2-5; D remains ambiguous. CDR3 size: 13 residues. Germline assignment: CDR1 SGHAT and CDR2 FQNNGV. V was pared by 2 bases and J by 5 bases, with 9 bases between. The CDR3 sequence is CASSLPARETQYF. Written as DNA, the CDR3 is TGTGCCAGCAGCTTACCGGCGCGGGAGACCCAGTACTTC.

This clonotype was counted between two and nine times. The CDR3 coding sequence is TGCGCCAGCAGCTCCCCCCCTCGGGACAGATCCTACGAGCAGTACTTC. The encoded protein is CASSSPPRDRSYEQYF. This chain links TRBV5-1 with TRBJ2-7; 7 bases fit TRBD1. Losses at the gene ends were 3 bases for V and 1 base for J; bases not matched to a gene: 10. The CDR3 covers 16 residues. The germline CDR1 and CDR2 sequences are SGHRS and YFSETQ.

The rearrangement links TRBV5-1 to TRBJ1-2, with D perhaps TRBD1 (5 bases). The V and J ends lost 5 bases and 3 bases respectively, with 11 bases between them. The CDR3 has 13 amino acids. Germline lookup yields CDR1 SGHRS and CDR2 YFSETQ. In nucleotides, the CDR3 is TGCGCCAGCAGTCCCCCGGGGGACTATGGCTACACCTTC. Translated, it gives CASSPPGDYGYTF.

The chain employs TRBV2 and TRBJ1-1; D possibly corresponds to TRBD1 (6 bases). Per the germline V gene, CDR1 is SNHLY and CDR2 is FYNNEI. The length of the CDR3 is 14 residues. Trimming pared 8 bases from V and 0 bases from J, leaving 13 bases between. The CDR3 spells CASGGQPMNTEAFF. The CDR3 nucleotides are TGTGCCAGCGGAGGACAGCCCATGAACACTGAAGCTTTCTTT.

The CDR3, as DNA: TGTGCCAGCAGCTTACGGGGGCTTAAGTCCTACGAGCAGTACTTC. This sequence encodes CASSLRGLKSYEQYF. V usage is TRBV11-2 and J usage is TRBJ2-7; D possibly uses TRBD1 or TRBD2 (6 bases each). The CDR3 runs to 15 residues. The V gene lost 2 bases and the J gene lost 1 base, with 12 bases spanning the gap. Germline CDR1 reads SGHAT; CDR2 reads FQNNGV.

This clonotype was seen ten or more times. The chain couples TRBV25-1 to TRBJ1-2, with 9 bases identical to TRBD1. After removal of 7 bases from V and 8 bases from J, the junction contained 5 bases not matched to a gene. The CDR3 is made up of 12 amino acids. From germline, CDR1 is MGHDK and CDR2 SYGVNS. CDR3 bases: TGTGCCAGCACGGACAGGGGTAGCGGCTACACCTTC. Amino acids: CASTDRGSGYTF.

This clonotype was observed once. The chain links TRBV5-6 to TRBJ2-4; no clear D gene. Germline-derived CDR1 and CDR2 are SGHDT and YYEEEE. With 3 bases removed from V and 2 bases from J, the gap between germline ends came to 12 bases. The CDR3 is 15 residues long. The CDR3 region is CASSSSPGPKNIQYF. In DNA, the CDR3 is TGTGCCAGCAGCTCGAGTCCCGGGCCCAAAAACATTCAGTACTTC.

The V call is TRBV20-1, the J call TRBJ2-7; 8 nucleotides agree with TRBD1. The CDR3 has 16 amino acids. Germline values: CDR1 DFQATT, CDR2 SNEGSKA (reference sequence). V dropped 0 bases and J dropped 4; count of bases not matched to a gene: 11. In DNA, the CDR3 is TGCAGTGCTAGAGACCAAACCGGCGGGACAGGTTACGAGCAGTACTTC. It translates to CSARDQTGGTGYEQYF.

The gene calls are TRBV5-1 and TRBJ2-3, with 8 bases matching TRBD2. The CDR3 runs to 16 residues. Trimming took 1 base from V and 1 from J; bases not matched to a gene: 5. Germline lookup yields CDR1 SGHRS and CDR2 YFSETQ. The CDR3 protein is CASSLTTSGRTDTQYF. The CDR3 DNA reads TGCGCCAGCAGCTTGACTACTAGCGGACGCACAGATACGCAGTATTTT.

V gene TRBV9 combines with J gene TRBJ1-2; 8 bases fit TRBD1. The J segment lost 8 bases and the V segment lost 4 bases, leaving 16 bases of the junction unmatched. The CDR3 is 16 amino acids. The germline V gene encodes CDR1 SGDLS and CDR2 YYNGEE. This chain's CDR3 is CASSRAPIGQGWGYTF. DNA of the CDR3: TGTGCCAGCAGCCGCGCTCCTATTGGACAGGGTTGGGGCTACACCTTC.

The J gene is TRBJ2-7, the V gene TRBV5-1; 9 bases align to TRBD1. The CDR3 sequence is 16 residues long. Germline CDR1 reads SGHRS; CDR2 reads YFSETQ. V lost 0 bases and J lost 3; bases outside the gene matches: 7. CDR3 coding DNA: TGCGCCAGCAGCTTGGCCTTGGGGACAGGGTACTACGAGCAGTACTTC. Translated, it gives CASSLALGTGYYEQYF. Using reference TRBV5-1 and TRBJ2-7 for the parts outside the CDR3, the full variable domain is KAGVTQTPRYLIKTRGQQVTLSCSPISGHRSVSWYQQTPGQGLQFLFEYFSETQRNKGNFPGRFSGRQFSNSRSEMNVSTLELGDSALYLCASSLALGTGYYEQYFGPGTRLTVT.

The V gene is TRBV5-1, the J gene TRBJ1-2; D remains ambiguous. The CDR3 is made up of 14 amino acids. Germline CDR1 and CDR2: SGHRS and YFSETQ. V was pared by 0 bases and J by 2 bases, with 8 bases between. This CDR3 is CASSLGWQNYGYTF. Written as DNA, the CDR3 is TGCGCCAGCAGCTTGGGGTGGCAGAACTATGGCTACACCTTC.

The chain carries TRBV20-1 and TRBJ2-7; perhaps D is TRBD1 or TRBD2 (5 bases each). Per germline, CDR1 DFQATT and CDR2 SNEGSKA (reference sequence). With 7 bases removed from V and 2 bases from J, the gap between germline ends came to 21 bases. This CDR3 has 15 residues. The CDR3 nucleotides read TGCAGTGTCACGCAAACCGGGACCGCTACCTACGAGCAGTACTTC. Translating gives CSVTQTGTATYEQYF.

V and J are TRBV10-3 and TRBJ2-7, with 9 bases that match TRBD1. Trimming cost V 7 bases and J 3 bases; bases outside gene matches: 7. This CDR3 contains 14 residues. Germline loops: CDR1 ENHRY, CDR2 SYGVKD. The CDR3 spells CAITGDRDGYEQYF. Written as DNA, the CDR3 is TGTGCCATCACAGGGGACAGGGACGGCTACGAGCAGTACTTC.

This clonotype appeared a few times. The gene calls are TRBV18 and TRBJ1-1; TRBD1 is a possible D gene (5 bases). CDR3 length equals 15 residues. Germline CDR1 is KGHSH and CDR2 is LQKENI. V shed 6 bases and J shed 7 bases, with 21 bases lying between them. The CDR3 sequence: CASSSRGPGSGEAFF. The DNA for the CDR3 is TGTGCCAGCTCCTCGAGAGGGCCAGGGTCTGGTGAAGCTTTCTTT.